The rows below give T cell receptor beta chains drawn from one sample of a study of beta chain features in type 1 diabetes. Assay: immunoSEQ multiplex PCR; the TCRdb copy retains only in-frame clones and omits some. The profile shows 400,000 or so clones, roughly 9.8% of them singletons. Sequenced sample: central memory CD4+ T cells from blood. All receptors come from a man aged 30 to 45 with type 1 diabetes. Both conserved end residues are part of each CDR3. The D gene is left open where the match is weak. The listing skips clone size in some rows; elsewhere it reads once, few, many or a size class.

abundance: .
d_gene: TRBD1
v_gene: TRBV27
j_gene: TRBJ2-3
CDR3nt: TGTGCCATCAGTGGCCGGGGACAGGGGGGCGCAGATACGCAGTATTTT
CDR3aa: CAISGRGQGGADTQYF

abundance: few
d_gene: .
v_gene: TRBV7-2
j_gene: TRBJ2-2
CDR3nt: TGTGCCAGCACAAAAACCCCTCTAGGTACCGGGGAGCTGTTTTTT
CDR3aa: CASTKTPLGTGELFF

abundance: few
d_gene: .
v_gene: TRBV7-9
j_gene: TRBJ2-3
CDR3nt: TGCGCCAGCAGCCCAAACAGGGAAGATACGCAGTATTTT
CDR3aa: CASSPNREDTQYF

abundance: few
d_gene: .
v_gene: TRBV6-5
j_gene: TRBJ2-3
CDR3nt: TGTGCCAGCAGTTACGCGGGCGGGACGGGCACAGATACGCAGTATTTT
CDR3aa: CASSYAGGTGTDTQYF

abundance: .
d_gene: TRBD2
v_gene: TRBV5-1
j_gene: TRBJ2-1
CDR3nt: TGCGCCAGCAGCTTTAGCGGGAGGGCCTCGAATGAGCAGTTCTTC
CDR3aa: CASSFSGRASNEQFF

abundance: .
d_gene: .
v_gene: TRBV28
j_gene: TRBJ1-1
CDR3nt: TGTGCCAGCAGTCCCGGGGGGCAGATCATGAACACTGAAGCTTTCTTT
CDR3aa: CASSPGGQIMNTEAFF

abundance: .
d_gene: .
v_gene: TRBV7-8
j_gene: TRBJ1-2
CDR3nt: TGTGCCAGCAGCTCCCGCTCCGCGGGGGAGGGCGGCTACACCTTC
CDR3aa: CASSSRSAGEGGYTF

abundance: .
d_gene: TRBD1
v_gene: TRBV11-2
j_gene: TRBJ2-7
CDR3nt: TGTGCCAGCAGCCCACCGGGACAGGGACTCTACGAGCAGTACTTC
CDR3aa: CASSPPGQGLYEQYF

abundance: .
d_gene: .
v_gene: TRBV28
j_gene: TRBJ1-2
CDR3nt: TGTGCCAGCAGTGTTCAGGGCCGGGAAGGCTACACCTTC
CDR3aa: CASSVQGREGYTF

abundance: few
d_gene: .
v_gene: TRBV11-2
j_gene: TRBJ2-5
CDR3nt: TGTGCCAGCAGCTGGACAGTGCAAGAGACCCAGTACTTC
CDR3aa: CASSWTVQETQYF

abundance: few
d_gene: TRBD1
v_gene: TRBV4-2
j_gene: TRBJ1-2
CDR3nt: TGTGCCAGCAGCCAGACTGAGGACAGGAACTATGGCTACACCTTC
CDR3aa: CASSQTEDRNYGYTF

abundance: few
d_gene: TRBD2
v_gene: TRBV28
j_gene: TRBJ2-3
CDR3nt: TGTGCCAGCAGTTTAGGGGGGGGTATTTACACAGATACGCAGTATTTT
CDR3aa: CASSLGGGIYTDTQYF

abundance: .
d_gene: TRBD2
v_gene: TRBV2
j_gene: TRBJ2-4
CDR3nt: TGTGCCAGCAGTGTTCTCCTAGCGGGAAGGGACATTCAGTACTTC
CDR3aa: CASSVLLAGRDIQYF

abundance: .
d_gene: .
v_gene: TRBV19
j_gene: TRBJ1-5
CDR3nt: TGTGCCAGTAGTATATGGCTCCAGCCCCAGCATTTT
CDR3aa: CASSIWLQPQHF

abundance: few
d_gene: .
v_gene: TRBV29-1
j_gene: TRBJ2-5
CDR3nt: TGCAGCGTTGTAGGGGGAAACCAAGAGACCCAGTACTTC
CDR3aa: CSVVGGNQETQYF

abundance: few
d_gene: .
v_gene: TRBV5-1
j_gene: TRBJ2-1
CDR3nt: TGCGCCAGCAGCTTGGGGTGGGGACAAGGTGGGGTCAATGAGCAGTTCTTC
CDR3aa: CASSLGWGQGGVNEQFF

abundance: many
d_gene: .
v_gene: TRBV9
j_gene: TRBJ2-7
CDR3nt: TGTGCCAGCAGTTCTGGGGGGTACGCACAGTACTTC
CDR3aa: CASSSGGYAQYF

abundance: .
d_gene: TRBD2
v_gene: TRBV4-2
j_gene: TRBJ2-1
CDR3nt: TGTGCCAGCAGCCAACAGGGACTAGCTCTCGATGAGCAGTTCTTC
CDR3aa: CASSQQGLALDEQFF

abundance: few
d_gene: .
v_gene: TRBV4-3
j_gene: TRBJ2-2
CDR3nt: TGCGCCAGCAGCCGAAGTCGGGCCGCGAACACCGGGGAGCTGTTTTTT
CDR3aa: CASSRSRAANTGELFF

abundance: few
d_gene: .
v_gene: TRBV4-1
j_gene: TRBJ2-3
CDR3nt: TGCGCCAGCAGCCAAGATATTGACAGCTTGGGGGATACGCAGTATTTT
CDR3aa: CASSQDIDSLGDTQYF

abundance: .
d_gene: TRBD1
v_gene: TRBV11-2
j_gene: TRBJ2-7
CDR3nt: TGTGCCAGCAGCTTAGCGCGAGACAGGGGCTCCTACGAGCAGTACTTC
CDR3aa: CASSLARDRGSYEQYF

abundance: few
d_gene: .
v_gene: TRBV10-2
j_gene: TRBJ1-1
CDR3nt: TGCGCCAGCCGAGCCCAACGGATGACAGCTGAAGCTTTCTTT
CDR3aa: CASRAQRMTAEAFF

abundance: .
d_gene: .
v_gene: TRBV18
j_gene: TRBJ2-1
CDR3nt: TGTGCCAGCTCACTCGCCAGAGACAACAATGAGCAGTTCTTC
CDR3aa: CASSLARDNNEQFF

abundance: .
d_gene: .
v_gene: TRBV7-2
j_gene: TRBJ2-5
CDR3nt: TGTGCCAGCAGCCGAGCACGGGGTCAGGAGACCCAGTACTTC
CDR3aa: CASSRARGQETQYF

abundance: few
d_gene: .
v_gene: TRBV18
j_gene: TRBJ2-7
CDR3nt: TGTGCCAGCTCACCACCCAGCTCCTACGAGCAGTACTTC
CDR3aa: CASSPPSSYEQYF

abundance: few
d_gene: TRBD2
v_gene: TRBV7-2
j_gene: TRBJ2-1
CDR3nt: TGTGCCAGCAGCTCGGGACTAGCGGGAGCCAATGAGCAGTTCTTC
CDR3aa: CASSSGLAGANEQFF

abundance: many
d_gene: .
v_gene: TRBV5-1
j_gene: TRBJ1-2
CDR3nt: TGCGCCAGCAGCCCCCCCGGGGGCAGTGGCTACACCTTC
CDR3aa: CASSPPGGSGYTF

abundance: .
d_gene: .
v_gene: TRBV28
j_gene: TRBJ2-1
CDR3nt: TGTGCCAGCAGCGAGGGGTACTACAATGAGCAGTTCTTC
CDR3aa: CASSEGYYNEQFF

abundance: .
d_gene: .
v_gene: TRBV9
j_gene: TRBJ2-6
CDR3nt: TGTGCCAGCAGCGTAGCGGGCCGTAGTGGTGGGGCCAACGTCCTGACTTTC
CDR3aa: CASSVAGRSGGANVLTF

abundance: few
d_gene: .
v_gene: TRBV4-1
j_gene: TRBJ1-2
CDR3nt: TGCGCCAGCAGCCAAGGGGCCAGAGATTATGGCTACACCTTC
CDR3aa: CASSQGARDYGYTF

abundance: .
d_gene: .
v_gene: TRBV2
j_gene: TRBJ2-3
CDR3nt: TGTGCCAGCAGCGTTAGTCCAGATACGCAGTATTTT
CDR3aa: CASSVSPDTQYF

abundance: .
d_gene: TRBD1
v_gene: TRBV13
j_gene: TRBJ1-2
CDR3nt: TGTGCCAGCAGTCCCCGGACAGGGAGGCATGGCTACACCTTC
CDR3aa: CASSPRTGRHGYTF

abundance: .
d_gene: .
v_gene: TRBV28
j_gene: TRBJ2-2
CDR3nt: TGTGCCAGCATGGGGGGTACCGTGACCGGGGAGCTGTTTTTT
CDR3aa: CASMGGTVTGELFF

abundance: .
d_gene: TRBD1
v_gene: TRBV27
j_gene: TRBJ2-1
CDR3nt: TGTGCCAGCAGTTTGACAGGGGGCAGTCTGTTCTTC
CDR3aa: CASSLTGGSLFF

abundance: many
d_gene: .
v_gene: TRBV21-1
j_gene: TRBJ1-2
CDR3nt: TGTGCCAGCAGCAAAAGTGGGCCCCAGGGGAGGTATGGCTACACCTTC
CDR3aa: CASSKSGPQGRYGYTF

abundance: few
d_gene: TRBD1
v_gene: TRBV5-1
j_gene: TRBJ2-7
CDR3nt: TGCGCCAGCAGCGGGGTGGCGGGACAGGGGACCTACGAGCAGTACTTC
CDR3aa: CASSGVAGQGTYEQYF

abundance: few
d_gene: .
v_gene: TRBV29-1
j_gene: TRBJ2-3
CDR3nt: TGCAGCGTTTCAGGGAATAGCACAGATACGCAGTATTTT
CDR3aa: CSVSGNSTDTQYF

abundance: few
d_gene: TRBD2
v_gene: TRBV15
j_gene: TRBJ2-1
CDR3nt: TGTGCCACCAGCAGGGGCCCTAGCGGGAGAACCACGGATGAGCAGTTCTTC
CDR3aa: CATSRGPSGRTTDEQFF

abundance: .
d_gene: .
v_gene: TRBV27
j_gene: TRBJ1-1
CDR3nt: TGTGCCAGCACTTTGATTGCCGGGAGCACTGAAGCTTTCTTT
CDR3aa: CASTLIAGSTEAFF

abundance: .
d_gene: .
v_gene: TRBV7-9
j_gene: TRBJ1-2
CDR3nt: TGTGCCAGCAGCTTGACTAACTATGGCTACACCTTC
CDR3aa: CASSLTNYGYTF

abundance: few
d_gene: .
v_gene: TRBV11-2
j_gene: TRBJ2-3
CDR3nt: TGTGCCAGCAGCTTGGCCTCCTCCCGTGGAGATACGCAGTATTTT
CDR3aa: CASSLASSRGDTQYF

abundance: many
d_gene: .
v_gene: TRBV28
j_gene: TRBJ2-4
CDR3nt: TGTGCCAGCAGCCTAGCCAAAAACATTCAGTACTTC
CDR3aa: CASSLAKNIQYF

abundance: .
d_gene: TRBD1
v_gene: TRBV30
j_gene: TRBJ1-4
CDR3nt: TGTGCCTGGACCCGACAGGGGAATGAAAAACTGTTTTTT
CDR3aa: CAWTRQGNEKLFF

abundance: few
d_gene: .
v_gene: TRBV28
j_gene: TRBJ1-2
CDR3nt: TGTGCCAGCAGTTTGAGTACAGGGTCCTATGGCTACACCTTC
CDR3aa: CASSLSTGSYGYTF

abundance: .
d_gene: .
v_gene: TRBV5-1
j_gene: TRBJ1-2
CDR3nt: TGCGCCAGCAGCTTGGAATACGGTGGGGTAGGCTACACCTTC
CDR3aa: CASSLEYGGVGYTF

abundance: few
d_gene: TRBD2
v_gene: TRBV29-1
j_gene: TRBJ2-5
CDR3nt: TGCAGCGGTGGACTAGCGGGAGCTGAAGAGACCCAGTACTTC
CDR3aa: CSGGLAGAEETQYF

abundance: .
d_gene: .
v_gene: TRBV11-2
j_gene: TRBJ2-1
CDR3nt: TGTGCCAGCAGCTCTAGGGGGGATAGGGGAAATGAGCAGTTCTTC
CDR3aa: CASSSRGDRGNEQFF

abundance: many
d_gene: .
v_gene: TRBV11-3
j_gene: TRBJ1-1
CDR3nt: TGTGCCAGCAGCTTACAGTGGAACACTGAAGCTTTCTTT
CDR3aa: CASSLQWNTEAFF

abundance: few
d_gene: .
v_gene: TRBV6-6
j_gene: TRBJ2-3
CDR3nt: TGTGCCAGCAGTTACGGCGACTCCTACTTCACAGATACGCAGTATTTT
CDR3aa: CASSYGDSYFTDTQYF

abundance: .
d_gene: .
v_gene: TRBV7-2
j_gene: TRBJ1-1
CDR3nt: TGTGCCAGCAGCTTAGATTGGTTGGGGACTGAAGCTTTCTTT
CDR3aa: CASSLDWLGTEAFF

abundance: many
d_gene: .
v_gene: TRBV7-6
j_gene: TRBJ1-1
CDR3nt: TGTGCCAGCAGCTTAGGGAGGGTACCGAACACTGAAGCTTTCTTT
CDR3aa: CASSLGRVPNTEAFF

abundance: few
d_gene: .
v_gene: TRBV5-4
j_gene: TRBJ2-5
CDR3nt: TGTGCCAGCAGCTTTGGCGGGGCCGTCAGGGAGACCCAGTACTTC
CDR3aa: CASSFGGAVRETQYF

abundance: .
d_gene: .
v_gene: TRBV27
j_gene: TRBJ2-3
CDR3nt: TGTGCCAGCAGTTTTACATACACAGATACGCAGTATTTT
CDR3aa: CASSFTYTDTQYF

abundance: .
d_gene: .
v_gene: TRBV6-1
j_gene: TRBJ1-1
CDR3nt: TGTGCCATCAGCCAGGGCACTGAAGCTTTCTTT
CDR3aa: CAISQGTEAFF

abundance: .
d_gene: .
v_gene: TRBV6-1
j_gene: TRBJ2-4
CDR3nt: TGTGCCAGCAGTTCCCCGGGACGAGGGATATACATTCAGTACTTC
CDR3aa: CASSSPGRGIYIQYF

abundance: .
d_gene: .
v_gene: TRBV7-2
j_gene: TRBJ2-6
CDR3nt: TGTGCCAGCAGAGACCAGGGAACCGGGGCCAACGTCCTGACTTTC
CDR3aa: CASRDQGTGANVLTF